This TCR beta chain derives from a study of technical replicates of blood from a handful of donors. Clones were read by immunoSEQ multiplex PCR, and TCRdb kept only the in-frame ones, dropping some. Of 13,000 to 15,000 clones detected, around 82% appear once; the ten largest clones hold about 11%. The germline V and J ends were trimmed by 6 bases and 3 bases, with 20 bases remaining between them. Germline V gene sequence: CDR1 MNHEY, CDR2 SMNVEV (reference sequence). This CDR3 comprises 16 residues. The TCR was taken from a human donor in good health. The V call is TRBV27, the J call TRBJ1-1; the D gene is possibly TRBD1 (6 bases). Sample: PBMCs. CDR3 in amino acids: CASSFQGRLRHTEAFF. In nucleotides, the CDR3 is TGTGCCAGCAGCTTCCAGGGGCGGCTCAGGCACACTGAAGCTTTCTTT.